This TCR beta chain was found in a study of CD8+ T cells in alopecia areata. Findings and limits, study-wide: In lesional scalp, particularly from alopecia totalis/universalis, clonality was higher than in normal scalp.

Alopecia areata patients had lesional scalp punch biopsies and peripheral blood taken from them. RNA was isolated and reverse transcribed to cDNA, the sequencing template. Repertoires were generated with immunoSEQ multiplex PCR, while TCRdb's copy carries only in-frame clones and drops some. The table shows 150,000 or so clones, with 75% to 90% occurring only once. CDR1 and CDR2 from the germline V gene are MGHRA and YSYEKL. The CDR3 contains 15 residues. V was cut by 0 bases and J by 5 bases, with 13 bases left in between. Of note for this clone: The antigen is unknown.

The sequence was obtained from a human donor with alopecia areata. Material: CD8+ T cells sorted from blood, obtained at week 0. The chain links TRBV4-1 to TRBJ2-5; D possibly corresponds to TRBD2 (6 bases). The CDR3 loop is CASSQETGVGETQYF. The CDR3 DNA reads as TGCGCCAGCAGCCAAGAGACGGGAGTGGGGGAGACCCAGTACTTC.